These 30 T cell receptor beta chains came from one sample sequenced in a study of blood T cell repertoires in COVID-19. Assay: immunoSEQ multiplex PCR; the TCRdb copy retains only in-frame clones and omits some. Found here are 180,000 or so clones, roughly 84% of them singletons; the top ten hold around 1.2%. The material sequenced was PBMCs or T cells enriched from blood (not recorded which). The receptors were sampled from a human donor with acute COVID-19. The donor label of this sample is uncertain.

V usage is TRBV5-1 and J usage is TRBJ2-1; possible D gene TRBD1, 5 bases. The CDR3 contains 16 residues. V was cut by 5 bases and J by 1 base, with 16 bases left in between. CDR1 is SGHRS, CDR2 YFSETQ, per germline. The CDR3 is CASRLGAFLSYNEQFF. CDR3 in DNA: TGCGCCAGCAGGCTTGGGGCTTTCTTGTCCTACAATGAGCAGTTCTTC.

This chain uses TRBV13 with TRBJ1-2; possibly TRBD1 for D (5 bases). CDR1 and CDR2 from the germline V gene are PRHDT and FYEKMQ (reference sequence). The V and J ends lost 2 bases and 4 bases respectively, with 8 bases between them. CDR3 length equals 13 residues. The CDR3 nucleotides read TGTGCCAGCAGCTTAACGGGGGGCTATGGCTACACCTTC. This codes for CASSLTGGYGYTF. The whole variable domain, filled in from reference TRBV13 and TRBJ1-2, reads AAGVIQSPRHLIKEKRETATLKCYPIPRHDTVYWYQQGPGQDPQFLISFYEKMQSDKGSIPDRFSAQQFSDYHSELNMSSLELGDSALYFCASSLTGGYGYTFGSGTRLTVV.

The chain uses TRBV15 and TRBJ1-2, with D unresolved. Trimming left V 0 bases short and J 2 bases short, with 7 bases between. CDR1 and CDR2 from the germline V gene are LNHNV and YYDKDF (reference sequence). The CDR3 extends over 14 amino acids. The CDR3 loop is CATSRDSGNYGYTF. The CDR3 nucleotides read TGTGCCACCAGCAGAGATAGCGGGAACTATGGCTACACCTTC.

The V gene is TRBV2, the J gene TRBJ2-3, with D possibly TRBD1 on 6 matching bases. The CDR3 extends over 11 amino acids. Germline assignment: CDR1 SNHLY and CDR2 FYNNEI. V was shortened by 7 bases and J by 8 bases, with 10 bases between the two germline ends. CDR3 region: CASTRGGTQYF. CDR3 sequence (DNA): TGTGCCAGCACCAGGGGTGGTACGCAGTATTTT.

V gene TRBV6-1 combines with J gene TRBJ1-1; possibly TRBD1 for D (6 bases). Germline CDR1 and CDR2: MNHNS and SASEGT. The V and J ends lost 4 bases and 5 bases respectively, with 23 bases between them. This CDR3 spans 17 amino acids. CDR3 residues: CASSVEPTGFMETEAFF. The DNA for the CDR3 is TGTGCCAGCAGTGTTGAACCGACAGGTTTTATGGAAACTGAAGCTTTCTTT.

The genes are TRBV2 and TRBJ1-2; 7 nucleotides line up with TRBD1. This CDR3 region has 15 residues. CDR1 is SNHLY, CDR2 FYNNEI, per germline. The junction had 1 base not matched to a gene; V was cut back by 0 bases and J by 0 bases. The CDR3 loop reads CASSEAGTANYGYTF. The CDR3 DNA sequence: TGTGCCAGCAGTGAAGCTGGGACAGCTAACTATGGCTACACCTTC.

The chain uses TRBV7-9 and TRBJ1-2, with TRBD1 identical over 9 bases. The CDR3 loop spans 15 amino acids. The germline CDR1 and CDR2 sequences are SEHNR and FQNEAQ (reference sequence). J was trimmed by 8 bases and V by 5 bases; bases with no gene match: 12. DNA of the CDR3: TGTGCCAGCAGCCAGATCACAGGGGGCGCAGCCGGCTACACCTTC. Translating it yields CASSQITGGAAGYTF.

This clone was detected only once. The chain employs TRBV5-4 and TRBJ2-5, with D perhaps matching TRBD2 (7 bases). The V gene's germline CDR1 is SGHNT and CDR2 YYREEE (reference sequence). Trimming took off 4 bases at V and 5 bases at J, with 18 bases between the two ends. The CDR3 consists of 15 residues. CDR3 residues: CASSPGGGGYETQYF. As DNA, the CDR3 is TGTGCCAGCAGCCCCGGCGGGGGCGGGTATGAGACCCAGTACTTC.

CDR3 in DNA: TGTGCCACCAGCAGAGGAGGCATTCTGCCTGAAGCTTTCTTT. As protein: CATSRGGILPEAFF. The rearrangement uses TRBV15 and TRBJ1-1; no clear D gene. The CDR3 has 14 residues. The germline CDR1 and CDR2 sequences are LNHNV and YYDKDF (reference sequence). The germline V and J ends were trimmed by 1 base and 6 bases, with 12 bases remaining between them.

This clone was detected a few times. The chain uses TRBV6-5 and TRBJ1-2; weak D call: TRBD1 (6 bases). The ends were cut back, 7 bases at V and 2 bases at J, with 8 bases in the middle. CDR1 is MNHEY, CDR2 SVGAGI, per germline. This CDR3 spans 12 amino acids. The CDR3 spells CASMDSNYGYTF. CDR3 bases: TGTGCCAGCATGGACAGCAACTATGGCTACACCTTC.

CDR3 nucleotides: TGTGCCACCAGCGACATGGTGGAAGAGACCCAGTACTTC. Residues: CATSDMVEETQYF. The gene calls are TRBV15 and TRBJ2-5; D is uncertain. The CDR3 spans 13 residues. The germline V gene encodes CDR1 LNHNV and CDR2 YYDKDF (reference sequence). V was clipped by 5 bases and J by 3 bases, with 10 bases between them.

This clone turned up a few times. The chain uses TRBV7-2 and TRBJ1-2, with unresolved D. This CDR3 comprises 14 residues. V dropped 5 bases and J dropped 3 bases, with 13 bases sitting between them. Germline V gene sequence: CDR1 SGHTA, CDR2 FQGNSA. CDR3 amino acids: CASSPEGRHYGYTF. The CDR3 DNA sequence: TGTGCCAGCAGCCCGGAGGGCAGGCACTATGGCTACACCTTC.

The genes are TRBV7-3 and TRBJ1-1; 9 bases agree with TRBD1. This CDR3 region has 13 residues. Trimming removed 9 bases from V and 2 bases from J; junction bases left unmatched: 4. Looked up from germline, CDR1 is SGHTA and CDR2 is FQGTGA. CDR3 protein: CASNRGPNTEAFF. DNA for the CDR3: TGTGCCAGTAACAGGGGGCCCAACACTGAAGCTTTCTTT.

The chain employs TRBV30 and TRBJ1-5; D ambiguous. V lost 1 base to trimming and J lost 6 bases, with 10 bases between them. CDR3 length: 13 residues. Germline CDR1 reads GTSNPN; CDR2 reads SVGIG (reference sequence). CDR3 residues: CAWSDSGFQPQHF. CDR3 bases: TGTGCCTGGAGTGACAGTGGCTTTCAGCCCCAGCATTTT.

V usage is TRBV30 and J usage is TRBJ2-7; maybe TRBD1 (6 bases). Germline CDR1 and CDR2: GTSNPN and SVGIG (reference sequence). The CDR3 is 14 amino acids. The V end lost 1 base, the J end lost 2 bases, and 12 bases lay between the germline ends. The CDR3 DNA reads as TGTGCCTGGAGTGATCCAGGGGACCCCTACGAGCAGTACTTC. Translated, it gives CAWSDPGDPYEQYF.

This chain connects TRBV3-1 (or the pseudogene TRBV3-2) to TRBJ2-5, with a tentative D call TRBD2 (5 bases). Germline CDR1 LGHDT, CDR2 YNNKEL (reference sequence). V was cut by 2 bases and J by 1 base, with 11 bases left in between. The CDR3 sequence is 15 residues long. In nucleotides, the CDR3 is TGTGCCAGCAGCCAACGCGGCGGGTCCCAAGAGACCCAGTACTTC. Its protein product is CASSQRGGSQETQYF.

The chain combines TRBV19 with TRBJ2-2; 11 bases agree with TRBD1. The V gene's germline CDR1 is LNHDA and CDR2 SQIVND (reference sequence). V trimming: 7 bases; J trimming: 10 bases; junction bases outside the gene matches: 11. This CDR3 region has 15 residues. Here the CDR3 reads CASKTPGQGDEELFF. CDR3 nucleotide sequence: TGTGCCAGTAAAACCCCGGGACAGGGGGATGAGGAGCTGTTTTTT.

The chain joins TRBV4-2 to TRBJ2-5, with 9 bases that match TRBD2. CDR3 length: 16 amino acids. Germline V CDR1 and CDR2: LGHNA, YNFKEQ. The junction had 5 bases not matched to a gene; V was cut back by 2 bases and J by 1 base. The CDR3 DNA follows: TGTGCCAGCAGCCAATTAGCGGGGGCCTTCCAAGAGACCCAGTACTTC. This encodes CASSQLAGAFQETQYF.

V is TRBV27 and J is TRBJ2-6; D is unclear. CDR1 is MNHEY, CDR2 SMNVEV, per germline (reference sequence). Between the trimmed V and J ends, which lost 5 bases and 0 bases, there was a span of 8 bases. The CDR3 extends over 15 amino acids. The CDR3 coding sequence is TGTGCCAGCAGTCCAAATTTCTCTGGGGCCAACGTCCTGACTTTC. Translated, it gives CASSPNFSGANVLTF.

V usage is TRBV3-1 (or the pseudogene TRBV3-2) and J usage is TRBJ2-3; 10 positions match TRBD1. After removal of 3 bases from V and 5 bases from J, the junction contained 2 bases not matched to a gene. CDR1 is LGHDT and CDR2 is YNNKEL in the germline V gene (reference sequence). This CDR3 spans 14 amino acids. The CDR3 reads CASSHGTGEDTQYF. The CDR3 nucleotides read TGTGCCAGCAGCCACGGGACAGGGGAAGATACGCAGTATTTT.

This clone appeared once. The chain has TRBV19 and TRBJ1-4; TRBD1 is a possible D gene (5 bases). The CDR3 sequence is 15 residues long. Germline values: CDR1 LNHDA, CDR2 SQIVND (reference sequence). Trimming removed 1 base at V and 5 bases at J, with 11 bases between. CDR3 loop: CASSIGGVTNEKLFF. The CDR3 DNA reads TGTGCCAGTAGTATAGGGGGGGTTACCAATGAAAAACTGTTTTTT.

CDR3 protein: CASSLGAGGQETQYF. CDR3 in DNA: TGTGCCAGCAGCTTAGGAGCGGGGGGCCAAGAGACCCAGTACTTC. V is TRBV7-3 and J is TRBJ2-5; 9 nucleotides agree with TRBD2. V lost 2 bases, J lost 1 base, and 2 bases stayed unmatched. The CDR3 is 15 amino acids. Germline V gene sequence: CDR1 SGHTA, CDR2 FQGTGA.

The V and J genes are TRBV21-1 and TRBJ1-5. TRBV21-1 is an annotated pseudogene. This CDR3 comprises 16 residues. The CDR3 DNA reads TGTGCCAGCAGCAAAGGAATGAGGGTATTCGCTCAGCCCCAGCATTTT. This translates into CASSKGMRVFAQPQHF.

The J gene is TRBJ2-1, the V gene TRBV5-1; 12 nucleotides line up with TRBD2. This CDR3 is built from 15 residues. With 5 bases clipped from V and 2 bases from J, the junction kept 2 bases outside the gene matches. Per germline, CDR1 SGHRS and CDR2 YFSETQ. In DNA form, the CDR3 reads TGCGCCAGCAGGACTAGCGGGGGCGCCTACAATGAGCAGTTCTTC. This codes for CASRTSGGAYNEQFF. The entire variable domain, with the rest obtained from reference TRBV5-1 and TRBJ2-1, is as follows: KAGVTQTPRYLIKTRGQQVTLSCSPISGHRSVSWYQQTPGQGLQFLFEYFSETQRNKGNFPGRFSGRQFSNSRSEMNVSTLELGDSALYLCASRTSGGAYNEQFFGPGTRLTVL.

V gene TRBV11-3 combines with J gene TRBJ2-1; 12 bases fit TRBD2. CDR1 and CDR2 (germline): SGHNT, YENEEA. The CDR3 is made up of 15 amino acids. The V gene end was trimmed by 5 bases and the J gene end by 8 bases; junction bases not matched to a gene: 7. CDR3 loop: CASSLGLAGPDEQFF. CDR3 in DNA: TGTGCCAGCAGCCTCGGACTAGCGGGGCCGGATGAGCAGTTCTTC. Based on the CDR3 plus reference TRBV11-3 and TRBJ2-1, the full variable domain is EAGVVQSPRYKIIEKKQPVAFWCNPISGHNTLYWYLQNLGQGPELLIRYENEEAVDDSQLPKDRFSAERLKGVDSTLKIQPAELGDSAVYLCASSLGLAGPDEQFFGPGTRLTVL.

J is TRBJ1-2 and V is TRBV12-3 or TRBV12-4, with D possibly TRBD1 on 5 matching bases. V was pared by 6 bases and J by 8 bases, with 13 bases between. The CDR3 extends over 12 amino acids. CDR3 sequence reads: CASSLPGGGYTF. The DNA for the CDR3 is TGTGCCAGCAGCCTCCCCGGGGGGGGCTACACCTTC.

The rearrangement uses TRBV7-2 and TRBJ2-5; 9 positions agree with TRBD1. Germline V gene lookup returns CDR1 SGHTA and CDR2 FQGNSA. The ends lost 5 bases at V and 2 bases at J; junction bases unmatched: 3. The CDR3 contains 14 residues. This CDR3 is CASSVGTGQETQYF. Written as DNA, the CDR3 is TGTGCCAGCAGCGTCGGGACAGGGCAAGAGACCCAGTACTTC.

This chain uses TRBV9 with TRBJ2-1; perhaps TRBD1 as D (5 bases). Trimming cost V 0 bases and J 7 bases, with 14 bases left between them. The CDR3 contains 15 residues. Germline CDR1 SGDLS, CDR2 YYNGEE. For the CDR3, the DNA is TGTGCCAGCAGCGTAGAATTGTTAGGGGCGAATGAGCAGTTCTTC. As protein: CASSVELLGANEQFF.

The V and J genes are TRBV4-3 and TRBJ2-7, with TRBD1 as a possible D gene (5 bases). V lost 5 bases and J lost 0, with 11 bases in between. CDR1 is LGHNA and CDR2 is YSLEER in the germline V gene. There are 14 residues in the CDR3. CDR3 sequence: CASSADSYSYEQYF. The CDR3 nucleotides are TGCGCCAGCAGCGCCGACAGCTACTCCTACGAGCAGTACTTC.

This chain connects TRBV5-1 to TRBJ2-3; 7 bases match TRBD1. CDR3 length equals 18 residues. Germline CDR1 reads SGHRS; CDR2 reads YFSETQ. The junction had 13 bases not matched to a gene; V was cut back by 2 bases and J by 1 base. The CDR3 region is CASSLGDRFSWGTDTQYF. In DNA, the CDR3 is TGCGCCAGCAGCTTAGGGGACAGATTCTCATGGGGCACAGATACGCAGTATTTT.